This T cell receptor (beta chain) was identified during a study of blood T cells in healthy people across ages. Together with a sample-barcoded 5' primer, a J-beta primer mix was included in a second PCR lasting about 6 to 11 cycles. TCRdb passed the 5' RACE reads through MiXCR, listing each CDR3 protein once. The sample holds 1,500,000 or so distinct CDR3 sequences; around 55% are singletons and the top ten take 5.5% to 8%. This CDR3 is 15 amino acids long. Trimming took 2 bases from V and 5 from J; bases not matched to a gene: 8. CDR1 and CDR2 (germline): DFQATT, SNEGSKA (reference sequence). This clonotype has only one observation.

The TCR was taken from a man in his late teens or twenties in good health. The rearrangement joins TRBV20-1 to TRBJ2-5; 10 bases align to TRBD2. The specimen was blood. CDR3 amino acids: CSARPTSGMWETQYF. In DNA, the CDR3 is TGCAGTGCTAGACCAACTAGCGGGATGTGGGAGACCCAGTACTTC.